Listed below are T cell receptor beta chains from one sample, sequenced in a study of blood T cells in healthy people across ages. TCRdb re-analysed the 5' RACE reads in MiXCR, keeping a single row per CDR3 protein. Of 1.4 million to 1.5 million distinct CDR3 sequences listed, roughly 45% were seen once; the top ten hold around 8%. Sequenced input: blood. These receptor sequences come from a woman in her late teens or twenties in good health. Each CDR3 is given with its conserved first and last residue. Fields, in order: J gene, clone size, V gene, D gene, CDR3 DNA, CDR3 protein. D genes are given only for firm matches. Not all rows give a size; the values are once, few, many and, for expanded clones, a class.

TRBJ2-1,few,TRBV12-3/TRBV12-4,NA,TGTGCCAGCAGCCTCGTAGGGCAGTTCTTC,CASSLVGQFF
TRBJ2-1,NA,TRBV19,TRBD1,TGTGCCAGTAGAGACAGGGTGGGACCCTACAATGAGCAGTTCTTC,CASRDRVGPYNEQFF
TRBJ2-3,NA,TRBV10-1,NA,TGCGCCAGCAGTAACACCGGCTATGGCACAGATACGCAGTATTTT,CASSNTGYGTDTQYF
TRBJ2-7,NA,TRBV6-5,TRBD2,TGTGCCAGCAGCCTACCCGGGGGGTTCGAGCAGTACTTC,CASSLPGGFEQYF
TRBJ2-7,once,TRBV9,TRBD2,TGTGCCAGCAGCGTATCCTCGGGGGGTCAGAATGAGCAGTACTTC,CASSVSSGGQNEQYF
TRBJ1-1,NA,TRBV5-6,TRBD1,TGTGCCAGCAGCTACCGGGACAGAGCGACGAACACTGAAGCTTTCTTT,CASSYRDRATNTEAFF
TRBJ2-3,NA,TRBV13,NA,TGTGCCAGCAGCTTAGGCGGGCCGGACCATAGCACAGATACGCAGTATTTT,CASSLGGPDHSTDTQYF
TRBJ2-7,NA,TRBV3-1,NA,TGTGCCAGCAGCCAGCGGGACTCCTGGACCCGCGAGCAGTACTTC,CASSQRDSWTREQYF
TRBJ1-1,NA,TRBV11-2,NA,TGTGCCAGCAGCACAACGGGGTTCATGAACACTGAAGCTTTCTTT,CASSTTGFMNTEAFF
TRBJ2-7,NA,TRBV15,TRBD2,TGTGCCACCAGAGCACGGACTAGCGGGAGAAACGAGCAGTACTTC,CATRARTSGRNEQYF
TRBJ2-3,few,TRBV9,NA,TGTGCCAGCAGCGTATCAGGCAGGGCCGGAGGAGATACGCAGTATTTT,CASSVSGRAGGDTQYF
TRBJ1-4,NA,TRBV6-6,NA,TGTGCCACCGGGCAGACTAATGAAAAACTGTTTTTT,CATGQTNEKLFF
TRBJ1-2,NA,TRBV4-1,TRBD1,TGCGCCAGCAGCCTTCCGGGACAGGGGGAGCCAAACTATGGCTACACCTTC,CASSLPGQGEPNYGYTF
TRBJ2-1,NA,TRBV12-3/TRBV12-4,NA,TGTGCCAGCAGTTTGCCAGGGAGGAATGAGCAGTTCTTC,CASSLPGRNEQFF
TRBJ2-2,NA,TRBV7-2,NA,TGTGCCAGTAGCTCCCGACTAGTTGCCGGGGAGCTGTTTTTT,CASSSRLVAGELFF
TRBJ2-5,NA,TRBV7-9,NA,TGTGCCAGCAGCTTGAGTGCGACAGGCAAAGAGACCCAGTACTTC,CASSLSATGKETQYF
TRBJ2-2,few,TRBV29-1,TRBD1,TGCAGCGTTAGACAGGGCGGCGGCGGGGAGCTGTTTTTT,CSVRQGGGGELFF
TRBJ2-2,NA,TRBV28,TRBD1,TGTGCCAGCAGTACAGGGGGCTTGCACACCGGGGAGCTGTTTTTT,CASSTGGLHTGELFF
TRBJ2-7,NA,TRBV10-3,TRBD2,TGTGCCATCAGTGCCACTAGCGGGAGAGGAAATGAGCAGTACTTC,CAISATSGRGNEQYF
TRBJ2-5,once,TRBV20-1,NA,TGCAGTGCACCGACTGCTGGACAAGAGACCCAGTACTTC,CSAPTAGQETQYF
TRBJ2-3,NA,TRBV2,NA,TGTGCCAGCAGTGGGGGCCGAAGGGATACGCAGTATTTT,CASSGGRRDTQYF
TRBJ2-2,NA,TRBV5-1,NA,TGCGCCAGCAGCTACTCTCGGGGCGCAGATACCGGGGAGCTGTTTTTT,CASSYSRGADTGELFF
TRBJ2-5,NA,TRBV27,TRBD2,TGTGCCAGCAGTTCTCCAGCGGGGTACAATGAGCAGTACTTC,CASSSPAGYNEQYF
TRBJ2-7,NA,TRBV6-5,NA,TGTGCCAGCAGTGAAGGAGGGCCCCTCTACGAGCAGTACTTC,CASSEGGPLYEQYF
TRBJ2-5,many,TRBV4-2,NA,TGTGCCAGCAGCCAAGGAGGAGACCAGTACTTC,CASSQGGDQYF
TRBJ2-7,few,TRBV21-1,NA,TGTGCCAGCAGCAAAGCCGGTATTGGGAGCGAGCAGTACTTC,CASSKAGIGSEQYF
TRBJ1-3,NA,TRBV4-1,NA,TGCGCCAGCAGCCAAGATATTCGCACCATATATTTT,CASSQDIRTIYF
TRBJ2-1,NA,TRBV6-1,NA,TGTGCCAGCCGACAGAGCGCGATAGATGAGCAGTTCTTC,CASRQSAIDEQFF
TRBJ1-2,NA,TRBV6-5,NA,TGTGCCAGCAGTTCTTCAGGGCTAGCTAACTATGGCTACACCTTC,CASSSSGLANYGYTF
TRBJ1-4,NA,TRBV7-9,TRBD1,TGTGCCATCTGGACAGGGGCTAATGAAAAACTGTTTTTT,CAIWTGANEKLFF
TRBJ2-7,many,TRBV7-2,NA,TGTGCCAGCAGCTACAGGGAGGCGCAGTACTTC,CASSYREAQYF
TRBJ2-7,NA,TRBV20-1,NA,TGCAGTGCAAAAGGAAGTAGGGTGACCTACGAGCAGTACTTC,CSAKGSRVTYEQYF
TRBJ1-1,NA,TRBV5-1,NA,TGCGCCAGCAGCTTGAATACAGGGCTGTTCACTGAAGCTTTCTTT,CASSLNTGLFTEAFF
TRBJ2-7,few,TRBV9,NA,TGTGCCAGCAGCCCCTCTAGCAGTATATCCTACGAGCAGTACTTC,CASSPSSSISYEQYF
TRBJ2-1,NA,TRBV10-3,TRBD2,TGTGCCATCAGCACGGGACTAGCGGAAAACAATGAGCAGTTCTTC,CAISTGLAENNEQFF
TRBJ2-3,NA,TRBV7-9,TRBD2,TGTGCCAGCAGCTTGGATCTAGCGGGAGTAGCAGATACGCAGTATTTT,CASSLDLAGVADTQYF
TRBJ2-7,many,TRBV7-9,TRBD2,TGTGCCAGCAGCTTAGGCGCTAGCGGCTCTTACGAGCAGTACTTC,CASSLGASGSYEQYF
TRBJ2-3,many,TRBV7-2,NA,TGTGCCAGCAGCTTCCAGGGAGATACGCAGTATTTT,CASSFQGDTQYF
TRBJ2-4,NA,TRBV20-1,TRBD2,TGCAGTGGGGGGGGTGATGCCAAAAACATTCAGTACTTC,CSGGGDAKNIQYF
TRBJ1-2,NA,TRBV24-1,NA,TGTGCCACCAGTGCCCGGACGCTGAACTATGGCTACACCTTC,CATSARTLNYGYTF
TRBJ2-3,few,TRBV2,NA,TGTGCCAGCAGGTACAGGGAAGGGGAGACAGATACGCAGTATTTT,CASRYREGETDTQYF
TRBJ2-3,NA,TRBV20-1,TRBD2,TGCAGTGCTAGAGATTTGGGACTAGCGGCAGATACGCAGTATTTT,CSARDLGLAADTQYF